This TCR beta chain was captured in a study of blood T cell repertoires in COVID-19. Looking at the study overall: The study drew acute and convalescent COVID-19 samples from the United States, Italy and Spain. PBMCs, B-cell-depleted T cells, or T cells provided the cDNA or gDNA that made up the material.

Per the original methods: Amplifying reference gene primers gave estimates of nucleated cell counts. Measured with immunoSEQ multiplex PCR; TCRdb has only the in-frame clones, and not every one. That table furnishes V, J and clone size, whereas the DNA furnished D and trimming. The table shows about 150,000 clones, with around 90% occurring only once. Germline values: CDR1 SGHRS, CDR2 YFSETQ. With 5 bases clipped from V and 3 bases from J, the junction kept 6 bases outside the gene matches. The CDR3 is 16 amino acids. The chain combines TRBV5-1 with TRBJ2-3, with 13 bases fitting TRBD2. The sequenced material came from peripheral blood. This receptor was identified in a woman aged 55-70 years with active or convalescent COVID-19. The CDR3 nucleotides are TGCGCCAGCAGTACTAGCGGGGGGGCCGGAACAGATACGCAGTATTTT. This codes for CASSTSGGAGTDTQYF. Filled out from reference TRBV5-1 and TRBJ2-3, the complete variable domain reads KAGVTQTPRYLIKTRGQQVTLSCSPISGHRSVSWYQQTPGQGLQFLFEYFSETQRNKGNFPGRFSGRQFSNSRSEMNVSTLELGDSALYLCASSTSGGAGTDTQYFGPGTRLTVL.